Below, one TCR beta chain is given with its context. Antigen specificity is unknown. Several immunoSEQ plates held equal portions of the genomic DNA taken from each subset. Here immunoSEQ multiplex PCR was the method, and the copy in TCRdb shows in-frame clones only, minus some. The repertoire consists of roughly 1.4 million clones, with 98% occurring once and the leading ten covering approximately 0.38%. These data originate in a study of shared clonotypes between healthy human individuals. Study background: Per-donor plates numbered three CD4 naive, three CD4 memory, two CD8 naive and one CD8 memory.

Points from the study as a whole: Generation probabilities of non-shared clonotypes were lower (relative to those shared by all four donors). Of the naive CD4 clonotypes, around 4.9% were shared across a few donors.

CDR1 is SGHRS, CDR2 YFSETQ, per germline. This CDR3 is 12 amino acids long. The V end was cut by 5 bases, the J end by 2 bases, with 7 bases between. The TCR sequence derives from a man younger than 45 in good health. The sequencing sample was made of naive CD4+ T cells sorted from blood. The subset here: CD45RA+ positively selected. The chain carries TRBV5-1 and TRBJ1-1; a possible D gene is TRBD1 (5 bases). CDR3 residues: CASRGVNTEAFF. The CDR3 region has the DNA TGCGCCAGCAGGGGGGTAAACACTGAAGCTTTCTTT.